Listed here are 19 T cell receptor beta chains from one sample, sequenced in a study of human T cells and chemical hapten exposure. A single record per CDR3 protein comes from TCRdb applying MiXCR to the RACE reads. This sample has around 300,000 distinct CDR3 sequences; around 5.5% occur once, and the top ten carry over 7%. Time point described: pre-sensitization, week 0. Treatment indicated: therapeutic diphenylcyclopropenone sensitization with weekly scalp DPC. The sequences come from whole blood, collected in connection with sensitization to the hapten diphenylcyclopropenone (DPC). All receptors come from a woman aged 18-30 years with alopecia areata. Some clones in this sample may be carry-over from other donors' samples.

This clonotype appeared many times. DNA of the CDR3: TGTGCCAGCAGCTCTGGTGACAGGGGACGAAACACTGAAGCTTTCTTT. As protein: CASSSGDRGRNTEAFF. This sequence joins TRBV13 and TRBJ1-1; 8 positions match TRBD1. This CDR3 spans 16 amino acids. CDR1 is PRHDT, CDR2 FYEKMQ, per germline (reference sequence). The ends lost 4 bases at V and 2 bases at J; junction bases unmatched: 9.

Only a few counts were recorded for this clonotype. The chain uses TRBV9 and TRBJ1-1, with D unclear. The CDR3 spans 16 residues. Germline lookup yields CDR1 SGDLS and CDR2 YYNGEE. Trimming removed 0 bases at V and 6 bases at J, with 18 bases between. The chain's CDR3 is CASSVGSSVAAAEAFF. Here the CDR3 DNA reads TGTGCCAGCAGCGTAGGGTCTTCAGTCGCGGCGGCTGAAGCTTTCTTT. Looking up the rest from reference TRBV9 and TRBJ1-1 gives the full variable domain: DSGVTQTPKHLITATGQRVTLRCSPRSGDLSVYWYQQSLDQGLQFLIQYYNGEERAKGNILERFSAQQFPDLHSELNLSSLELGDSALYFCASSVGSSVAAAEAFFGQGTRLTVV.

This chain connects TRBV7-2 to TRBJ1-1, with D maybe TRBD1 (5 bases). This CDR3 has 14 amino acids. CDR1 is SGHTA, CDR2 FQGNSA, per germline. Trimming shortened V by 7 bases and J by 7 bases, and 19 bases separated the two germline ends. The CDR3 DNA sequence: TGTGCCAGCACGCTAAGGAGGGGCACCCTTGAAGCTTTCTTT. It encodes CASTLRRGTLEAFF.

This clonotype was seen many times. This sequence joins TRBV12-3 or TRBV12-4 and TRBJ2-3; 7 bases agree with TRBD2. This CDR3 region has 16 residues. The J segment lost 1 base and the V segment lost 6 bases, leaving 10 bases of the junction unmatched. The CDR3 loop reads CASRPPLGGGTDTQYF. CDR3 nucleotide sequence: TGTGCCAGCAGGCCCCCCCTGGGAGGGGGCACAGATACGCAGTATTTT.

This chain joins TRBV7-3 and TRBJ1-1; TRBD1 agrees at 9 bases. This CDR3 comprises 14 residues. Germline V gene data show CDR1 as SGHTA and CDR2 as FQGTGA. V lost 5 bases to trimming and J lost 5 bases; unmatched junction nucleotides: 6. CDR3 in DNA: TGTGCCAGCAGCCCACAGGGGGCCAAGACTGAAGCTTTCTTT. Amino acid sequence: CASSPQGAKTEAFF.

The chain joins TRBV15 to TRBJ1-2, with D hard to call. Trimming took off 0 bases at V and 7 bases at J, with 12 bases between the two ends. Looked up from germline, CDR1 is LNHNV and CDR2 is YYDKDF (reference sequence). This CDR3 is 14 amino acids long. CDR3 protein: CATSRDTSLIGYTF. The CDR3 DNA reads as TGTGCCACCAGCAGAGACACTTCACTAATTGGCTACACCTTC.

The chain combines TRBV5-4 with TRBJ2-5; D ambiguous. This CDR3 contains 14 residues. V lost 0 bases to trimming and J lost 5 bases, with 11 bases between them. CDR1 and CDR2 from the germline V gene are SGHNT and YYREEE (reference sequence). The CDR3 nucleotides are TGTGCCAGCAGCTTGGGACCTCCTCGTGAGACCCAGTACTTC. Translating it yields CASSLGPPRETQYF.

V and J are TRBV5-1 and TRBJ1-5, with D unresolved. Trimming took 0 bases from V and 3 from J, leaving 10 bases between them. CDR1 and CDR2 from the germline V gene are SGHRS and YFSETQ. The CDR3 spans 15 residues. The CDR3 DNA sequence: TGCGCCAGCAGCTTGGGGCAGGCTCCCAATCAGCCCCAGCATTTT. Its translation is CASSLGQAPNQPQHF. The variable domain in full, with the rest retrieved from reference TRBV5-1 and TRBJ1-5, is KAGVTQTPRYLIKTRGQQVTLSCSPISGHRSVSWYQQTPGQGLQFLFEYFSETQRNKGNFPGRFSGRQFSNSRSEMNVSTLELGDSALYLCASSLGQAPNQPQHFGDGTRLSIL.

The chain links TRBV4-1 to TRBJ2-3; D is possibly TRBD1 or TRBD2 (5 bases each). CDR3 size: 18 residues. Trimming stripped 1 base from V and 5 bases from J, with 22 bases between. CDR1 MGHRA and CDR2 YSYEKL come from the germline V gene. The DNA for the CDR3 is TGCGCCAGCAGCCAAGGTGGCAGGGCCGGGAAAGGAGGAGATACGCAGTATTTT. Its protein product is CASSQGGRAGKGGDTQYF.

In its sample, this clonotype was seen many times. The V call is TRBV25-1, the J call TRBJ1-5; D is ambiguous. V lost 5 bases, J lost 3 bases, and 8 bases lay in between. Germline V gene sequence: CDR1 MGHDK, CDR2 SYGVNS. The CDR3 is made up of 13 amino acids. CDR3 nucleotides: TGTGCCAGCAGTAGCGCCAACAATCAGCCCCAGCATTTT. Amino acid sequence: CASSSANNQPQHF.

The table lists this clonotype with a few counts. This rearrangement joins TRBV2 to TRBJ2-7, with 8 nucleotides matching TRBD1. The CDR3 runs 13 residues. The V and J ends lost 4 bases and 4 bases, in that order; junction bases with no gene match: 3. Germline CDR1 reads SNHLY; CDR2 reads FYNNEI. The CDR3 region has the DNA TGTGCCAGCAGTGCAGGGGGCAGTTACGAGCAGTACTTC. It specifies CASSAGGSYEQYF.

The rearrangement links TRBV6-5 to TRBJ1-1, with unresolved D. Germline V gene sequence: CDR1 MNHEY, CDR2 SVGAGI. This CDR3 has 14 residues. V was shortened by 4 bases and J by 0 bases, with 9 bases between the two germline ends. CDR3 DNA sequence: TGTGCCAGCAGTTTCGGGCTCATGAACACTGAAGCTTTCTTT. Residues: CASSFGLMNTEAFF.

This clonotype was observed many times. The V gene is TRBV5-4, the J gene TRBJ2-1; the D gene is possibly TRBD2 (5 bases). Germline V gene sequence: CDR1 SGHNT, CDR2 YYREEE (reference sequence). The germline V and J ends were trimmed by 2 bases and 5 bases, with 11 bases remaining between them. This CDR3 has 14 amino acids. The CDR3 protein is CASSLKSGNNEQFF. In DNA, the CDR3 is TGTGCCAGCAGCTTAAAGTCGGGGAACAATGAGCAGTTCTTC. The full variable domain, in which reference TRBV5-4 and TRBJ2-1 provide the parts outside the CDR3, is ETGVTQSPTHLIKTRGQQVTLRCSSQSGHNTVSWYQQALGQGPQFIFQYYREEENGRGNFPPRFSGLQFPNYSSELNVNALELDDSALYLCASSLKSGNNEQFFGPGTRLTVL.

Ten or more counts support this clonotype. This rearrangement joins TRBV18 to TRBJ2-7; D call uncertain. The CDR3 consists of 13 residues. The V end lost 2 bases, the J end lost 6 bases, and 11 bases lay between the germline ends. CDR1 and CDR2 from the germline V gene are KGHSH and LQKENI. CDR3 DNA: TGTGCCAGCTCACCATTTGAAGAGACCGAGCAGTACTTC. Its translation is CASSPFEETEQYF.

This clonotype has only a few counts. J is TRBJ2-3 and V is TRBV20-1; D possibly matches TRBD1 or TRBD2 (6 bases each). The CDR3 length is 14 residues. The V gene's germline CDR1 is DFQATT and CDR2 SNEGSKA (reference sequence). Trimming removed 6 bases from V and 6 bases from J, with 19 bases in between. The CDR3 loop reads CSATGGGVRDTQYF. DNA of the CDR3: TGCAGTGCCACCGGAGGGGGTGTACGGGATACGCAGTATTTT.

The chain recombines TRBV6-5 with TRBJ1-2, with a possible D match to TRBD1 (6 bases). Trimming left V 6 bases short and J 9 bases short, with 17 bases between. Germline assignment: CDR1 MNHEY and CDR2 SVGAGI. The CDR3 contains 13 residues. CDR3 nucleotides: TGTGCCAGCAGCCCCACAGGGCCCAAGAGCTACACCTTC. The encoded protein is CASSPTGPKSYTF.

This clonotype was counted ten times or more. This chain joins TRBV4-3 and TRBJ2-3; D gene uncertain. Looked up from germline, CDR1 is LGHNA and CDR2 is YSLEER. CDR3 size: 13 residues. V lost 0 bases and J 5 bases, leaving 6 bases between the germline ends. The chain's CDR3 is CASSQEIVDTQYF. Written as DNA, the CDR3 is TGCGCCAGCAGCCAAGAGATAGTAGATACGCAGTATTTT.

This clonotype was picked up many times. This chain joins TRBV20-1 and TRBJ1-2; D gene unclear. Trimming took 6 bases from V and 6 from J, leaving 23 bases between them. Germline CDR1 DFQATT, CDR2 SNEGSKA (reference sequence). The CDR3 has 15 residues. CDR3 sequence reads: CSAIPLDPPVHGYTF. In DNA, the CDR3 is TGCAGTGCGATCCCTTTGGATCCCCCGGTTCATGGCTACACCTTC.

The sample holds a few counts of this clonotype. The chain uses TRBV6-5 and TRBJ2-7, with 10 bases matching TRBD1. The V gene's germline CDR1 is MNHEY and CDR2 SVGAGI. The CDR3 is 12 residues long. V trimming: 7 bases; J trimming: 5 bases; junction bases outside the gene matches: 2. CDR3 sequence: CASKGTGDEQYF. DNA of the CDR3: TGTGCCAGCAAGGGGACAGGGGACGAGCAGTACTTC.